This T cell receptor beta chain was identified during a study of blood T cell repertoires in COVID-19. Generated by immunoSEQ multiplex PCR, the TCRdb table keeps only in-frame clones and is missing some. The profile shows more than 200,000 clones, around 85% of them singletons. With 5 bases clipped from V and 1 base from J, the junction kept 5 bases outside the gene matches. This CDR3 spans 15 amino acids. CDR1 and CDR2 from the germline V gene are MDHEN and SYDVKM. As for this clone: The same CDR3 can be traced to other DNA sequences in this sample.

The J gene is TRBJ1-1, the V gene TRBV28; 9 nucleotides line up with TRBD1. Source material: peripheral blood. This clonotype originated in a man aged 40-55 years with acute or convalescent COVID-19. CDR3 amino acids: CASSPPGQGNTEAFF. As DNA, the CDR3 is TGTGCCAGCAGTCCGCCGGGACAGGGGAACACTGAAGCTTTCTTT.